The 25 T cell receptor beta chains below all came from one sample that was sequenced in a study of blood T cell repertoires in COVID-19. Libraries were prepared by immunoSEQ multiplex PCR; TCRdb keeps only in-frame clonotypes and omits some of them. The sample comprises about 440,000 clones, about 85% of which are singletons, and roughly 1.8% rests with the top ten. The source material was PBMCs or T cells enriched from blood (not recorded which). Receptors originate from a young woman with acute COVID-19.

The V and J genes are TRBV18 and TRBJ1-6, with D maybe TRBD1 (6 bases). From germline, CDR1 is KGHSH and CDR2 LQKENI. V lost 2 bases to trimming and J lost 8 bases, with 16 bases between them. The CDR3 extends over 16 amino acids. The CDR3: CASSPRGGPLDSPLHF. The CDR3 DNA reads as TGTGCCAGCTCACCAAGGGGGGGCCCTTTGGATTCACCCCTCCACTTT.

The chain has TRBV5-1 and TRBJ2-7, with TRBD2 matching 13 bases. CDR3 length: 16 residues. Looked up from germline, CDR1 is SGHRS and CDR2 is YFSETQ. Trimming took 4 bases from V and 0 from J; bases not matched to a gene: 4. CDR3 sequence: CASSPGLAGVSYEQYF. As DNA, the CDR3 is TGCGCCAGCAGCCCAGGACTAGCGGGAGTCTCCTACGAGCAGTACTTC.

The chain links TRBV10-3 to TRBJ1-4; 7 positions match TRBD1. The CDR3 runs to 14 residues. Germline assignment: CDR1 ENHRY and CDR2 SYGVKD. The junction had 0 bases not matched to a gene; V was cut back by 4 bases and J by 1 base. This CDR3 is CAISGQGTNEKLFF. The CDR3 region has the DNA TGTGCCATCAGTGGACAGGGAACTAATGAAAAACTGTTTTTT.

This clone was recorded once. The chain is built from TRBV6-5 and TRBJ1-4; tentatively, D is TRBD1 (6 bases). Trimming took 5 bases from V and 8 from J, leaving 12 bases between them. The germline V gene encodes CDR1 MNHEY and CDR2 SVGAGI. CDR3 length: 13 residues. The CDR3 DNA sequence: TGTGCCAGCAGTCCGGGGGGCTTGGAAAAACTGTTTTTT. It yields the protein CASSPGGLEKLFF.

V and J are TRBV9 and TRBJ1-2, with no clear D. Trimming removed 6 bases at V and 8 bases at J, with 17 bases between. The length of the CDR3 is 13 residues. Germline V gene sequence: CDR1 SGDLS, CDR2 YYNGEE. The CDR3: CASTKARSGGYTF. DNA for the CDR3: TGTGCCAGCACCAAAGCGAGGAGTGGCGGCTACACCTTC.

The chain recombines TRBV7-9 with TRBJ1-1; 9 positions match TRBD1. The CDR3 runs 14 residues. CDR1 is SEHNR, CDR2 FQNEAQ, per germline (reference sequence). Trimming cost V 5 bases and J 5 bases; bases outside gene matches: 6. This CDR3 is CASSKDRGGTEAFF. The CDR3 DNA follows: TGTGCCAGCAGCAAGGACAGGGGTGGAACTGAAGCTTTCTTT.

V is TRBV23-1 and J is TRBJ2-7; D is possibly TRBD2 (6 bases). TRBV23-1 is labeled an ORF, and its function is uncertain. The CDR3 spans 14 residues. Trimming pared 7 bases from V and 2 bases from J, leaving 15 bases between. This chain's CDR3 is CASTPGTGPYEQYF. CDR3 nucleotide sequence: TGCGCCAGCACTCCCGGGACTGGGCCCTACGAGCAGTACTTC.

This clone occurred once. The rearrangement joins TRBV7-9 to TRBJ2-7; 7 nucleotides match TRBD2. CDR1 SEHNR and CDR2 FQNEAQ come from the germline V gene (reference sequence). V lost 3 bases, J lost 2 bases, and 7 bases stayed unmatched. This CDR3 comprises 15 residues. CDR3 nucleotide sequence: TGTGCCAGCAGCTTTCAGGCGGGAGCTGCCTACGAGCAGTACTTC. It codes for CASSFQAGAAYEQYF.

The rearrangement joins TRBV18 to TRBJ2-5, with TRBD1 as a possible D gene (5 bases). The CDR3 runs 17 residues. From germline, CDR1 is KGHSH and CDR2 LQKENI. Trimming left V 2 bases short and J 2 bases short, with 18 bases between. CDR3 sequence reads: CASSPKIGQGDQETQYF. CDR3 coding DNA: TGTGCCAGCTCACCAAAGATAGGCCAAGGGGATCAAGAGACCCAGTACTTC.

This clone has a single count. The CDR3, as DNA: TGTGCCAGCAGCTCCCGTCTCTCTGGGGCCAACGTCCTGACTTTC. It codes for CASSSRLSGANVLTF. J is TRBJ2-6 and V is TRBV5-5; D ambiguous. Trimming stripped 3 bases from V and 0 bases from J, with 7 bases between. The CDR3 has 15 amino acids. Germline V gives CDR1 SGHKS, CDR2 YYEKEE (reference sequence).

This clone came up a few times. CDR3 DNA sequence: TGTGCCAGCAGTTCCATAAGCGGGACTTCCTACAATGAGCAGTTCTTC. The encoded protein is CASSSISGTSYNEQFF. The chain employs TRBV6-5 and TRBJ2-1, with 7 bases matching TRBD2. The CDR3 totals 16 residues. Germline V CDR1 and CDR2: MNHEY, SVGAGI. V lost 4 bases and J lost 1; bases outside the gene matches: 7.

In DNA, the CDR3 is TGCGCCAGCAGCTTCCAGGGTGGCGGAGCTAATGAAAAACTGTTTTTT. Its protein product is CASSFQGGGANEKLFF. The chain combines TRBV5-1 with TRBJ1-4; TRBD1 might be the D (5 bases). The V gene's germline CDR1 is SGHRS and CDR2 YFSETQ. This CDR3 comprises 16 residues. V lost 2 bases to trimming and J lost 3 bases, with 14 bases between them.

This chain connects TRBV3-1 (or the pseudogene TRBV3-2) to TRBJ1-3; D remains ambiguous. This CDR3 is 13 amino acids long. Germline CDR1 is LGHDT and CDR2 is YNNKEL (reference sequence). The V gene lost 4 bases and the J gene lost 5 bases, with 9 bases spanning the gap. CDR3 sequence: CASSPADRNTIYF. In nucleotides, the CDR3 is TGTGCCAGCAGCCCAGCAGACAGAAACACCATATATTTT.

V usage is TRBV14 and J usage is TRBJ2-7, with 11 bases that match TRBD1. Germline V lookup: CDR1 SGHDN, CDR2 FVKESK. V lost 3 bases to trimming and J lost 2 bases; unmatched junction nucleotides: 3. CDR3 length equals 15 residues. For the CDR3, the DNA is TGTGCCAGCAGCCATGGACAGGGGGCCACCTACGAGCAGTACTTC. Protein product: CASSHGQGATYEQYF.

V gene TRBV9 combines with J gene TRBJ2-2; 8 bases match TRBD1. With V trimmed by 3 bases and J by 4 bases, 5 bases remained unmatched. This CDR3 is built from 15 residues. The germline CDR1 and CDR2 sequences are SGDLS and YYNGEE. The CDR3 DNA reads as TGTGCCAGCAGCGGACAGGGGAGAAGCACCGGGGAGCTGTTTTTT. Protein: CASSGQGRSTGELFF.

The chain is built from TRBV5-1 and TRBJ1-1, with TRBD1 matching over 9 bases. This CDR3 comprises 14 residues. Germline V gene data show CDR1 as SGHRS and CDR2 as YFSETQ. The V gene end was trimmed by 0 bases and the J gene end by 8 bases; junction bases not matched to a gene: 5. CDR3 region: CASSLDAGQGEAFF. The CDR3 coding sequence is TGCGCCAGCAGCTTGGACGCCGGACAGGGGGAAGCTTTCTTT.

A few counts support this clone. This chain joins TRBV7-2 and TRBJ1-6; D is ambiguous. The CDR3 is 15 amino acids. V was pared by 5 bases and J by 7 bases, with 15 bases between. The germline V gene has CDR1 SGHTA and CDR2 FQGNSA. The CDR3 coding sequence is TGTGCCAGCAGCCCTTGGAGAAGTGGAAATTCACCCCTCCACTTT. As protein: CASSPWRSGNSPLHF.

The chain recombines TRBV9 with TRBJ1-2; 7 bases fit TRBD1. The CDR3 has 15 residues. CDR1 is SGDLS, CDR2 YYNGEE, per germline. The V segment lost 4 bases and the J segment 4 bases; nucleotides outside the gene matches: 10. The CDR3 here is CASSPRQGKIYGYTF. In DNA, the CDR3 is TGTGCCAGCAGCCCTAGACAGGGTAAGATCTATGGCTACACCTTC.

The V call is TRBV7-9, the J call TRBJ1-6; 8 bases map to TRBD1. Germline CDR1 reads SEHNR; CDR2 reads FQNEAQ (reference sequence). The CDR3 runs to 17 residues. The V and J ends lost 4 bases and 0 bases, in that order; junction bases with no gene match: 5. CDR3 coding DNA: TGTGCCAGCAGCTCCGACAGGGGAAGCTCCTATAATTCACCCCTCCACTTT. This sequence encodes CASSSDRGSSYNSPLHF.

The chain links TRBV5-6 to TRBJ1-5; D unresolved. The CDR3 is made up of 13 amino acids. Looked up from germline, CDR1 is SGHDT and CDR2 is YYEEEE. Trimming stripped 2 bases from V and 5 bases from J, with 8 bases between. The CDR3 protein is CASSFGRHQPQHF. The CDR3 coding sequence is TGTGCCAGCAGCTTTGGCCGTCATCAGCCCCAGCATTTT.

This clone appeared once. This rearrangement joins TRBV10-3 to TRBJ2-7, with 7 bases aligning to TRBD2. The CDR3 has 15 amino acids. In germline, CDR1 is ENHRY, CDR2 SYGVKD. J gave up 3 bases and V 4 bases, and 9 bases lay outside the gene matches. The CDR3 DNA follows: TGTGCCATCAGTGTAGGTGCGGGAGATGGCTACGAGCAGTACTTC. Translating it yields CAISVGAGDGYEQYF.

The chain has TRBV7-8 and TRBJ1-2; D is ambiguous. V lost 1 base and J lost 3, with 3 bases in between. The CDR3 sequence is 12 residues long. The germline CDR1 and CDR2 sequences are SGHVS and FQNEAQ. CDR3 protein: CASSLGDYGYTF. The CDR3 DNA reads TGTGCCAGCAGCTTAGGAGACTATGGCTACACCTTC.

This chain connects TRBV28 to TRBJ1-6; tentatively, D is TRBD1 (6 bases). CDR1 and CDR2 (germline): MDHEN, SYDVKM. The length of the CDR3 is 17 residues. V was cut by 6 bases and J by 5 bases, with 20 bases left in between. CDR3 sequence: CASRGLSGGLNNSPLHF. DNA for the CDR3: TGTGCCAGCAGGGGACTATCGGGGGGGCTAAATAATTCACCCCTCCACTTT.

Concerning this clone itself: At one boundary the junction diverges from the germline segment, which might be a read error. This chain's CDR3 is CASSLGQGAEAFF. Here the CDR3 DNA reads TGTGCCAGCAGTTTAGGACAGGGGGCTGAAGCTTTCTTT. The chain employs TRBV7-9 and TRBJ1-1; 10 nucleotides agree with TRBD1. Germline lookup yields CDR1 SEHNR and CDR2 FQNEAQ (reference sequence). This CDR3 spans 13 amino acids.

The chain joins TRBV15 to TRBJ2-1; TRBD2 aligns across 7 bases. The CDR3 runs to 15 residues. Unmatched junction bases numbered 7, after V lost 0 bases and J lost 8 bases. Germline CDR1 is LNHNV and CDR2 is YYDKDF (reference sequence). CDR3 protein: CATSRDRGSSDEQFF. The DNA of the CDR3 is TGTGCCACCAGCAGAGATCGCGGGAGCAGCGATGAGCAGTTCTTC.